This TCR beta chain was profiled in a study of control samples from healthy donors and cancer patients. Only in-frame clones appear in the TCRdb table, and some are missing; sequencing was by immunoSEQ multiplex PCR. Here the sample spans around 53,000 clones, approximately 86% being singletons. CDR1 SGHTA and CDR2 FQGTGA come from the germline V gene. CDR3 length: 14 residues. The germline V and J ends were trimmed by 5 bases and 6 bases, with 16 bases remaining between them. The V call is TRBV7-3, the J call TRBJ1-2; a possible D gene is TRBD1 (6 bases). Material for sequencing was PBMCs. The source of this sequence is a man in his sixties with head and neck cancer. In nucleotides, the CDR3 is TGTGCCAGCAGCCCCCAGGGCAGGGGCCATGGCTACACCTTC. This gives the protein CASSPQGRGHGYTF.